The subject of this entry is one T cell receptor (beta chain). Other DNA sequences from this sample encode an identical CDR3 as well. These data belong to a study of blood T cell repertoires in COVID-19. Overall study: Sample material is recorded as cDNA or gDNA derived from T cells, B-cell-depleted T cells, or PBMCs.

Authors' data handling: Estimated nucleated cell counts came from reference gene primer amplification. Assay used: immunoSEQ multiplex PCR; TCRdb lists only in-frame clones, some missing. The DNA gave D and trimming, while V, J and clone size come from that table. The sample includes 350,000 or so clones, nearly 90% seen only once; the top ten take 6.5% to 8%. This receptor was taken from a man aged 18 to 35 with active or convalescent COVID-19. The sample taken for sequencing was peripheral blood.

The DNA for the CDR3 is TGTGCCAGCAGTTTAGGAACTGGGAGGGCTTTCTTT. The encoded protein is CASSLGTGRAFF. J is TRBJ1-1 and V is TRBV12-3 or TRBV12-4; the D is unclear. Trimming took off 1 base at V and 11 bases at J, with 11 bases between the two ends. There are 12 residues in the CDR3.